A single sample is the source of the 2 T cell receptor beta chains below, sequenced in a study of cytomegalovirus exposure and HLA in healthy donors. Sequencing used immunoSEQ multiplex PCR; TCRdb keeps in-frame clones, though not all of them. Here the sample spans more than 150,000 clones, around 89% being singletons. Sequencing input: PBMCs. These TCRs come from a man aged 18-30 years in good health and CMV-seronegative.

The V gene is TRBV28, the J gene TRBJ2-5; a weak D match, TRBD2 (6 bases). Trimming removed 0 bases at V and 5 bases at J, with 16 bases between. CDR1 MDHEN and CDR2 SYDVKM come from the germline V gene. The CDR3 length is 16 residues. The CDR3 loop is CASSLWARTNRETQYF. CDR3 in DNA: TGTGCCAGCAGTTTATGGGCCAGGACTAATCGCGAGACCCAGTACTTC.

The chain employs TRBV6-1 and TRBJ2-3; D call uncertain. The CDR3 consists of 15 residues. Looked up from germline, CDR1 is MNHNS and CDR2 is SASEGT. V lost 0 bases to trimming and J lost 6 bases, with 13 bases between them. CDR3 nucleotide sequence: TGTGCCAGCAGTGAAGCGCTTCTAGTACTGGATACGCAGTATTTT. Translated, it gives CASSEALLVLDTQYF.